This T cell receptor (beta chain) was observed in a study of shared clonotypes between healthy human individuals. Study context: There were three CD4 naive, three CD4 memory, two CD8 naive and one CD8 memory plates per donor. Study conclusions and caveats: Clonotype sharing among donors likely depends on sequencing depth.

A word on this clone: Its target is not known. Other DNA sequences in this specimen translate into the identical CDR3.

Several immunoSEQ 96-well plates shared each subset's DNA, each plate a replicate. TCRdb keeps only in-frame clones here, not all; method: immunoSEQ multiplex PCR. The sample yields about 1.4 million clones, around 97% seen once. The study separated CD4+ cells into CD45RA+ naive and CD45RA-negative memory subsets. The sequencing sample was made of naive CD4+ T cells sorted from blood. Sample subset: CD45RA+ positively selected. The sequence derives from a young man in good health.

The CDR3 DNA is TGCGCCAGCAGCTTGGGACAGACAGATACGCAGTATTTT. As protein: CASSLGQTDTQYF. V and J are TRBV5-1 and TRBJ2-3, with a tentative D call TRBD1 (5 bases). The germline V gene has CDR1 SGHRS and CDR2 YFSETQ. The CDR3 totals 13 residues. The V end lost 0 bases, the J end lost 3 bases, and 5 bases lay between the germline ends.